This TCR beta chain comes out of a study of CD8 T cells in ankylosing spondylitis. This clonotype was seen many times. TCRdb re-analysed the 5' RACE reads in MiXCR, keeping a single row per CDR3 protein. Of 200,000 or so distinct CDR3 sequences listed, approximately 12% were seen once; the top ten hold 9.5% to 11%. CDR1 and CDR2 (germline): LGHDT, YNNKEL (reference sequence). Trimming took 1 base from V and 2 from J; bases not matched to a gene: 15. There are 19 residues in the CDR3. The sample was blood, either unsorted or a sorted T cell fraction (not recorded which). The clonotype comes from a female donor with ankylosing spondylitis or in good health (not recorded which). V and J are TRBV3-1 and TRBJ1-1; 8 positions match TRBD1. The DNA for the CDR3 is TGTGCCAGCAGCCAAGTAGAGGTTGGCCGGGACAGGCCAAACACTGAAGCTTTCTTT. The encoded protein is CASSQVEVGRDRPNTEAFF.